This T cell receptor beta chain was identified during a study of blood T cell repertoires in COVID-19. In this sample, this clone turned up once. Sequencing used immunoSEQ multiplex PCR; TCRdb keeps in-frame clones, though not all of them. The table has 270,000 or so clones, 80% to 85% seen once. Input material: PBMCs or T cells enriched from blood (not recorded which). This TCR was sampled from a man aged 50 or older who had recovered from COVID-19.

CDR3: CASSSRVGSRQGWKLFF. The CDR3 nucleotides read TGTGCCAGCAGTTCCAGAGTGGGTTCCCGACAGGGATGGAAACTGTTTTTT. This chain uses TRBV7-9 with TRBJ1-4; 7 positions match TRBD1. The CDR3 contains 17 residues. Germline CDR1 is SEHNR and CDR2 is FQNEAQ (reference sequence). V dropped 6 bases and J dropped 11; count of bases not matched to a gene: 21.